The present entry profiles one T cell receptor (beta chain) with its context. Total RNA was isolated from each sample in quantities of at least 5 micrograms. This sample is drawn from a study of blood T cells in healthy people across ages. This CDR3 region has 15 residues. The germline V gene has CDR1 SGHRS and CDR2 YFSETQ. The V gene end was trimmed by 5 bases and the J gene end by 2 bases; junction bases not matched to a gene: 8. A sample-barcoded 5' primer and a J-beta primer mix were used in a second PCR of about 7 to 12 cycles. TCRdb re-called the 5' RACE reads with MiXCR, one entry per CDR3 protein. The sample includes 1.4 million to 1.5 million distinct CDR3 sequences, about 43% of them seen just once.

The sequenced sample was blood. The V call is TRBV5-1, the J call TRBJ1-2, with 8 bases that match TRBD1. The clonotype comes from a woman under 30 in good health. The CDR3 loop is CASRVWTGINYGYTF. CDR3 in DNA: TGCGCCAGCAGAGTATGGACAGGGATCAACTATGGCTACACCTTC.